Below, one T cell receptor beta chain is given with its context. The data are from a study of blood T cell repertoires in COVID-19. Study context: The origin of the acute and convalescent COVID-19 samples was the United States, Italy and Spain. T cells, B-cell-depleted T cells, or PBMCs provided the cDNA or gDNA that served as material.

V gave up 5 bases and J gave up 2 bases, with 10 bases separating them. The CDR3 sequence is 14 residues long. In germline, CDR1 is LNHDA, CDR2 SQIVND (reference sequence). In the original analysis: Reference gene primers were amplified, and this amplification served to estimate nucleated cell counts. Sequencing used immunoSEQ multiplex PCR; TCRdb keeps in-frame clones, though not all of them. The V and J calls and the clone size are those of that table, but D and trimming were determined from the DNA. This table holds about 490,000 clones, 70% to 90% found once. The sequencing sample was made of peripheral blood. This sequence originates from a human donor in a cohort sampled during active COVID-19. V is TRBV19 and J is TRBJ1-5; D might be TRBD1 (6 bases). The CDR3 reads CASSPSGGNQPQHF. The CDR3 coding sequence is TGTGCCAGTAGTCCGTCAGGGGGCAATCAGCCCCAGCATTTT.